Listed below are T cell receptor beta chains from one sample, sequenced in a study of response to subunit inactivated influenza vaccine. One entry per CDR3 protein, called by TCRdb with MiXCR from the RT-PCR reads. The sample lists 710,000 or so distinct CDR3 sequences; 15% to 19% were seen once. The source material was PBMCs from blood, sampled less than 13 days after vaccination. The receptors were sampled from a man in his fifties who received an inactivated influenza vaccine. Each CDR3 is given with its conserved first and last residue. Fields, in order: clone size, V gene, J gene, D gene, CDR3 protein, CDR3 DNA. A D gene is named only where the DNA matches it firmly. A clone size is listed for some rows: how often the clone was seen (once, few, many), or a class if it is expanded.

clone_size: -
v_call: TRBV2
j_call: TRBJ2-7
d_call: -
cdr3_aa: CASSGSNLGEQYF
cdr3_nt: TGTGCCAGCAGTGGCAGCAATTTGGGGGAGCAGTACTTC

clone_size: -
v_call: TRBV12-3/TRBV12-4
j_call: TRBJ1-2
d_call: -
cdr3_aa: CASSHRQKYTF
cdr3_nt: TGTGCCAGCAGTCACCGACAGAAATACACCTTC

clone_size: few
v_call: TRBV10-3
j_call: TRBJ1-2
d_call: TRBD1
cdr3_aa: CAISETDRGGYTF
cdr3_nt: TGTGCCATCAGTGAGACGGACAGGGGTGGCTACACCTTC

clone_size: -
v_call: TRBV10-2
j_call: TRBJ1-1
d_call: -
cdr3_aa: CASSESVQAGTEAFF
cdr3_nt: TGCGCCAGCAGTGAGTCGGTTCAGGCGGGAACTGAAGCTTTCTTT

clone_size: few
v_call: TRBV28
j_call: TRBJ2-7
d_call: TRBD2
cdr3_aa: CASKRLAGGEQYF
cdr3_nt: TGTGCCAGTAAAAGACTAGCGGGAGGCGAGCAGTACTTC

clone_size: -
v_call: TRBV20-1
j_call: TRBJ2-2
d_call: -
cdr3_aa: CSAPRPDLNTGELFF
cdr3_nt: TGCAGTGCCCCCCGCCCGGATCTAAACACCGGGGAGCTGTTTTTT

clone_size: -
v_call: TRBV5-1
j_call: TRBJ1-1
d_call: -
cdr3_aa: CASSRGQSGHTEAFF
cdr3_nt: TGCGCCAGCAGCCGGGGGCAGTCAGGGCACACTGAAGCTTTCTTT

clone_size: -
v_call: TRBV2
j_call: TRBJ1-1
d_call: -
cdr3_aa: CASSEGAGAGTEAFF
cdr3_nt: TGTGCCAGCAGTGAAGGGGCAGGGGCGGGTACTGAAGCTTTCTTT

clone_size: few
v_call: TRBV7-8
j_call: TRBJ2-7
d_call: TRBD2
cdr3_aa: CASSLGGSGNYEQYF
cdr3_nt: TGTGCCAGCAGCTTAGGGGGTAGCGGGAACTACGAGCAGTACTTC

clone_size: -
v_call: TRBV20-1
j_call: TRBJ2-7
d_call: -
cdr3_aa: CSARGRDVYEQYF
cdr3_nt: TGCAGTGCTAGAGGCAGGGACGTCTACGAGCAGTACTTC

clone_size: -
v_call: TRBV7-8
j_call: TRBJ2-7
d_call: -
cdr3_aa: CASSPLVSYEQYF
cdr3_nt: TGTGCCAGCAGCCCCCTAGTCTCCTACGAGCAGTACTTC

clone_size: few
v_call: TRBV7-2
j_call: TRBJ2-3
d_call: -
cdr3_aa: CASSPRHDTQYF
cdr3_nt: TGTGCCAGCAGCCCCCGGCACGATACGCAGTATTTT

clone_size: many
v_call: TRBV7-9
j_call: TRBJ2-3
d_call: TRBD2
cdr3_aa: CASSPRSSSGADTQYF
cdr3_nt: TGTGCCAGCAGCCCACGCTCATCTAGCGGGGCAGATACGCAGTATTTT

clone_size: few
v_call: TRBV18
j_call: TRBJ2-5
d_call: TRBD1
cdr3_aa: CASSPGQAQETQYF
cdr3_nt: TGTGCCAGCTCACCCGGACAGGCCCAAGAGACCCAGTACTTC

clone_size: many
v_call: TRBV6-1
j_call: TRBJ2-6
d_call: TRBD1
cdr3_aa: CASTRTGGTSGANVLTF
cdr3_nt: TGTGCCAGCACCCGGACAGGGGGGACCTCTGGGGCCAACGTCCTGACTTTC

clone_size: -
v_call: TRBV7-9
j_call: TRBJ1-2
d_call: -
cdr3_aa: CASSLAYWEGYTF
cdr3_nt: TGTGCCAGCAGCTTAGCGTACTGGGAGGGCTACACCTTC

clone_size: few
v_call: TRBV5-1
j_call: TRBJ2-1
d_call: TRBD2
cdr3_aa: CASSPREGSYNEQFF
cdr3_nt: TGCGCCAGCAGCCCCCGGGAGGGATCCTACAATGAGCAGTTCTTC

clone_size: few
v_call: TRBV19
j_call: TRBJ2-6
d_call: TRBD2
cdr3_aa: CASSMRGAGANVLTF
cdr3_nt: TGTGCCAGTAGTATGCGGGGGGCTGGGGCCAACGTCCTGACTTTC

clone_size: -
v_call: TRBV7-2
j_call: TRBJ2-5
d_call: TRBD2
cdr3_aa: CASSLTSDQETQYF
cdr3_nt: TGTGCCAGCAGCTTGACTAGCGACCAAGAGACCCAGTACTTC

clone_size: few
v_call: TRBV15
j_call: TRBJ1-1
d_call: -
cdr3_aa: CATSPLNTEAFF
cdr3_nt: TGTGCCACCAGTCCTCTGAACACTGAAGCTTTCTTT

clone_size: few
v_call: TRBV4-3
j_call: TRBJ2-5
d_call: TRBD2
cdr3_aa: CASSPGLARGETQYF
cdr3_nt: TGCGCCAGCAGCCCGGGACTAGCGAGGGGGGAGACCCAGTACTTC

clone_size: few
v_call: TRBV20-1
j_call: TRBJ2-1
d_call: -
cdr3_aa: CSARSYAGRVMANEQFF
cdr3_nt: TGCAGTGCTAGAAGCTACGCAGGCAGGGTAATGGCGAATGAGCAGTTCTTC

clone_size: -
v_call: TRBV7-9
j_call: TRBJ1-2
d_call: -
cdr3_aa: CASNPGWIYGYTF
cdr3_nt: TGTGCCAGCAACCCCGGGTGGATCTATGGCTACACCTTC

clone_size: few
v_call: TRBV4-1
j_call: TRBJ1-2
d_call: -
cdr3_aa: CASSQQPGTVVYGYTF
cdr3_nt: TGCGCCAGCAGCCAACAGCCCGGGACGGTCGTCTATGGCTACACCTTC

clone_size: -
v_call: TRBV20-1
j_call: TRBJ2-2
d_call: -
cdr3_aa: CSARKLEIVNTGELFF
cdr3_nt: TGCAGTGCTCGGAAACTGGAAATCGTTAACACCGGGGAGCTGTTTTTT

clone_size: -
v_call: TRBV7-2
j_call: TRBJ2-5
d_call: -
cdr3_aa: CASSLALHGRETQYF
cdr3_nt: TGTGCCAGCAGCTTAGCGCTTCACGGACGCGAGACCCAGTACTTC

clone_size: -
v_call: TRBV13
j_call: TRBJ2-7
d_call: TRBD2
cdr3_aa: CASSLSSSGIYEQYF
cdr3_nt: TGTGCCAGCAGCTTATCTTCTAGCGGGATCTACGAGCAGTACTTC